These 23 T cell receptor beta chains were all obtained from the same sample, sequenced in a study of control samples from healthy donors and cancer patients. Data came from immunoSEQ multiplex PCR; TCRdb stores just in-frame clones and leaves some out. The sample has tens of thousands of clones; approximately 78% are singletons. The sample comprised blood. The origin of the receptors is a woman aged 55 to 70 in good health.

V and J are TRBV6-7 and TRBJ2-7; 11 nucleotides match TRBD2. TRBV6-7 is filed as an ORF, its function uncertain. This CDR3 spans 17 amino acids. J lost 4 bases, V lost 6 bases, and 14 bases had no gene match. The DNA for the CDR3 is TGTGCCAGCAGCCAACTAGCGGGAGAGGAATCGTGGTACGAGCAGTACTTC. It is translated as CASSQLAGEESWYEQYF.

The chain joins TRBV29-1 to TRBJ2-3, with a weak D call TRBD2 (6 bases). This CDR3 contains 16 residues. CDR1 and CDR2 from the germline V gene are SQVTM and ANQGSEA. With 7 bases removed from V and 0 bases from J, the gap between germline ends came to 20 bases. The CDR3 region is CSAGFVDSGSTDTQYF. For the CDR3, the DNA is TGCAGCGCCGGCTTCGTTGATAGCGGTAGCACAGATACGCAGTATTTT.

J is TRBJ2-7 and V is TRBV27; 7 bases align to TRBD2. V lost 0 bases to trimming and J lost 0 bases; unmatched junction nucleotides: 5. This CDR3 has 16 residues. Looked up from germline, CDR1 is MNHEY and CDR2 is SMNVEV (reference sequence). For the CDR3, the DNA is TGTGCCAGCAGTTTATCGGGGGGGATAAGCTCCTACGAGCAGTACTTC. Translating gives CASSLSGGISSYEQYF.

The V and J genes are TRBV29-1 and TRBJ1-2; 7 nucleotides agree with TRBD1. There are 12 residues in the CDR3. The J segment lost 4 bases and the V segment lost 6 bases, leaving 5 bases of the junction unmatched. The V gene's germline CDR1 is SQVTM and CDR2 ANQGSEA. This chain's CDR3 is CSVGQASYGYTF. The CDR3 DNA sequence: TGCAGCGTAGGACAGGCCTCCTATGGCTACACCTTC.

The chain combines TRBV5-5 with TRBJ2-1; D perhaps matches TRBD1 (5 bases). The germline gives CDR1 SGHKS, CDR2 YYEKEE (reference sequence). Trimming removed 1 base from V and 9 bases from J, with 11 bases in between. The CDR3 spans 13 residues. CDR3 coding DNA: TGTGCCAGCAGCTTGAGACAGACCGTTGAGCAGTTCTTC. As protein: CASSLRQTVEQFF. The full variable domain, its missing parts supplied by reference TRBV5-5 and TRBJ2-1, is DAGVTQSPTHLIKTRGQQVTLRCSPISGHKSVSWYQQVLGQGPQFIFQYYEKEERGRGNFPDRFSARQFPNYSSELNVNALLLGDSALYLCASSLRQTVEQFFGPGTRLTVL.

The chain links TRBV28 to TRBJ1-1; unclear D gene. The CDR3 has 13 amino acids. The ends were cut back, 5 bases at V and 5 bases at J, with 12 bases in the middle. Germline V lookup: CDR1 MDHEN, CDR2 SYDVKM. This CDR3 reads CASSPILGTEAFF. In DNA, the CDR3 is TGTGCCAGCAGTCCAATTTTGGGAACTGAAGCTTTCTTT.

CDR3 region: CASSERGQGRQISSPLHF. In nucleotides, the CDR3 is TGTGCCAGCAGTGAAAGGGGCCAGGGCCGACAGATAAGTTCACCCCTCCACTTT. The rearrangement uses TRBV2 and TRBJ1-6; tentative D call: TRBD1 (5 bases). Deletions cut 2 bases from V and 9 bases from J, with 23 bases between. The length of the CDR3 is 18 residues. Per the germline V gene, CDR1 is SNHLY and CDR2 is FYNNEI.

This chain joins TRBV6-5 and TRBJ1-2, with D hard to call. The V end lost 6 bases, the J end lost 5 bases, and 10 bases lay between the germline ends. Germline V lookup: CDR1 MNHEY, CDR2 SVGAGI. This CDR3 spans 12 amino acids. The CDR3 is CASRASQYGYTF. The CDR3 bases are TGTGCCAGCAGGGCCTCCCAGTATGGCTACACCTTC.

The V call is TRBV10-2, the J call TRBJ2-1; 9 bases match TRBD1. Losses at the gene ends were 6 bases for V and 8 bases for J; bases not matched to a gene: 11. This CDR3 is built from 15 residues. Germline V CDR1 and CDR2: WSHSY, SAAADI. This CDR3 is CASSTGQGPPDEQFF. The CDR3 DNA follows: TGCGCCAGCAGCACGGGACAGGGTCCCCCCGATGAGCAGTTCTTC.

The gene calls are TRBV4-1 and TRBJ2-7; no reliable D call. The CDR3 is 13 amino acids. Germline CDR1 and CDR2: MGHRA and YSYEKL. The V and J ends lost 1 base and 0 bases respectively, with 4 bases between them. CDR3 in DNA: TGCGCCAGCAGCCAAGCGGCCTCCTACGAGCAGTACTTC. Its translation: CASSQAASYEQYF.

This sequence joins TRBV2 and TRBJ1-5; D is unclear. Between the trimmed V and J ends, which lost 6 bases and 1 base, there was a span of 16 bases. The CDR3 has 16 amino acids. Germline CDR1 and CDR2: SNHLY and FYNNEI. This CDR3 reads CASRQFERGSNQPQHF. CDR3 sequence (DNA): TGTGCCAGCAGACAATTCGAACGAGGGAGCAATCAGCCCCAGCATTTT.

The chain has TRBV12-3 or TRBV12-4 and TRBJ1-5; D not resolved. CDR3 length: 13 residues. Trimming shortened V by 5 bases and J by 4 bases, and 9 bases separated the two germline ends. CDR3 loop: CASSKRENQPQHF. CDR3 nucleotides: TGTGCCAGCAGTAAACGAGAAAATCAGCCCCAGCATTTT.

This clone was seen repeatedly, ten times or more. DNA of the CDR3: TGTGCCAGCAGCGGGCTAGACGAGATTCATGAGCAGTTCTTC. Its translation: CASSGLDEIHEQFF. This chain links TRBV5-6 with TRBJ2-1; D gene ambiguous. V was clipped by 4 bases and J by 8 bases, with 16 bases between them. The CDR3 spans 14 residues. Germline loops: CDR1 SGHDT, CDR2 YYEEEE.

The gene calls are TRBV5-1 and TRBJ2-2; no clear D. CDR1 is SGHRS and CDR2 is YFSETQ in the germline V gene. The CDR3 contains 14 residues. The V end lost 2 bases, the J end lost 5 bases, and 10 bases lay between the germline ends. CDR3 in amino acids: CASSLEEATGELFF. The CDR3 DNA sequence: TGCGCCAGCAGCTTAGAGGAAGCAACCGGGGAGCTGTTTTTT.

This sequence joins TRBV18 and TRBJ2-2; D not certain. The CDR3 length is 13 residues. CDR1 is KGHSH and CDR2 is LQKENI in the germline V gene. Trimming took off 4 bases at V and 4 bases at J, with 7 bases between the two ends. The CDR3 sequence is CASSRAFTGELFF. CDR3 coding DNA: TGTGCCAGCTCACGGGCCTTCACCGGGGAGCTGTTTTTT.

The chain carries TRBV7-9 and TRBJ1-2; D uncertain. This CDR3 contains 15 residues. Trimming left V 5 bases short and J 2 bases short, with 15 bases between. Germline-derived CDR1 and CDR2 are SEHNR and FQNEAQ (reference sequence). The CDR3 sequence is CASSPGGPLNYGYTF. DNA of the CDR3: TGTGCCAGCAGCCCCGGAGGACCCTTAAACTATGGCTACACCTTC.

The J gene is TRBJ2-1, the V gene TRBV7-9; 12 bases line up with TRBD2. The V gene end was trimmed by 2 bases and the J gene end by 4 bases; junction bases not matched to a gene: 3. Per germline, CDR1 SEHNR and CDR2 FQNEAQ (reference sequence). The CDR3 runs to 16 residues. The CDR3 sequence is CASSLLAGGYYNEQFF. DNA of the CDR3: TGTGCCAGCAGCTTACTAGCGGGAGGGTATTACAATGAGCAGTTCTTC.

The chain has TRBV5-1 and TRBJ1-1; TRBD1 matches at 7 bases. V was clipped by 4 bases and J by 3 bases; unmatched bases: 6. The V gene's germline CDR1 is SGHRS and CDR2 YFSETQ. The CDR3 extends over 14 amino acids. CDR3 DNA sequence: TGCGCCAGCAGCGTAAGCAGGGGGGACACTGAAGCTTTCTTT. This sequence encodes CASSVSRGDTEAFF.

The chain links TRBV7-6 to TRBJ1-4; D is unresolved. This CDR3 spans 15 amino acids. The V gene's germline CDR1 is SGHVS and CDR2 FNYEAQ. With 1 base removed from V and 4 bases from J, the gap between germline ends came to 10 bases. The CDR3 nucleotides are TGTGCCAGCAGCTTAGAGGTGCAGAATAATGAAAAACTGTTTTTT. Protein product: CASSLEVQNNEKLFF. Drawing the rest from reference TRBV7-6 and TRBJ1-4, the complete variable domain is GAGVSQSPRYKVTKRGQDVALRCDPISGHVSLYWYRQALGQGPEFLTYFNYEAQQDKSGLPNDRFSAERPEGSISTLTIQRTEQRDSAMYRCASSLEVQNNEKLFFGSGTQLSVL.

In its sample, this clone was seen a few times. This rearrangement joins TRBV19 to TRBJ2-1; 9 bases are a match to TRBD2. There are 15 residues in the CDR3. V lost 3 bases, J lost 7 bases, and 7 bases stayed unmatched. Looked up from germline, CDR1 is LNHDA and CDR2 is SQIVND (reference sequence). CDR3 bases: TGTGCCAGTAGTATGGTTAGCGGGGGTCTTAATGAGCAGTTCTTC. Protein: CASSMVSGGLNEQFF.

The chain links TRBV19 to TRBJ2-2; TRBD2 aligns across 9 bases. Germline CDR1 is LNHDA and CDR2 is SQIVND (reference sequence). The CDR3 has 19 amino acids. V lost 2 bases, J lost 4 bases, and 14 bases stayed unmatched. The CDR3 DNA reads as TGTGCCAGTAGTATATACGGGGTAGCGGGAGTCTTCGGCACCGGGGAGCTGTTTTTT. It specifies CASSIYGVAGVFGTGELFF.

This chain links TRBV2 with TRBJ1-2; 10 bases map to TRBD1. The CDR3 loop spans 15 amino acids. The trim removed 7 bases at V and 2 bases at J, leaving 7 bases unmatched. Germline values: CDR1 SNHLY, CDR2 FYNNEI. The CDR3 loop is CASTRGGQGNYGYTF. The CDR3 DNA sequence: TGTGCCAGCACCCGAGGGGGACAGGGGAACTATGGCTACACCTTC.

The chain joins TRBV10-3 to TRBJ2-7; either TRBD1 or TRBD2 may fit D (5 bases each). The CDR3 runs to 13 residues. Trimming stripped 6 bases from V and 2 bases from J, with 11 bases between. Germline-derived CDR1 and CDR2 are ENHRY and SYGVKD. In DNA, the CDR3 is TGTGCCATCAGCGCCCGGGACCCCTACGAGCAGTACTTC. Its translation: CAISARDPYEQYF.